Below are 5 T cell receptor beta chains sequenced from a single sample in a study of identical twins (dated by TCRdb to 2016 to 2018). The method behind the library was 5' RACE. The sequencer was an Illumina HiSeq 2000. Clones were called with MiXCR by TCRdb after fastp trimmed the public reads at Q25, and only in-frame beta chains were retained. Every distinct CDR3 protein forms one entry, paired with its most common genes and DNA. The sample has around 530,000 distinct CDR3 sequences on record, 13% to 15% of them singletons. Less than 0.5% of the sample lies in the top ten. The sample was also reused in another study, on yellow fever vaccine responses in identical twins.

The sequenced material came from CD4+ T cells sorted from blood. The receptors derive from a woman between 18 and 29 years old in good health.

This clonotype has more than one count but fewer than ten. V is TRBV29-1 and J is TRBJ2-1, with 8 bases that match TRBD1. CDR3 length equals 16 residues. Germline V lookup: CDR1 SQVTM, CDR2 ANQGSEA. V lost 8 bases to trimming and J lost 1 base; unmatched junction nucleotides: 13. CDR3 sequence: CSTQNGQGRSYNEQFF. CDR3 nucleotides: TGCAGCACCCAAAATGGACAGGGAAGGTCCTACAATGAGCAGTTCTTC.

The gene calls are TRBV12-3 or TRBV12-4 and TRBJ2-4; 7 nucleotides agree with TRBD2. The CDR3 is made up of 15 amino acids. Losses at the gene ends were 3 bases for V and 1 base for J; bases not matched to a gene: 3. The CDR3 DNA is TGTGCCAGCAGTTTCGGCGGGAGTGCCAAAAACATTCAGTACTTC. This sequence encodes CASSFGGSAKNIQYF.

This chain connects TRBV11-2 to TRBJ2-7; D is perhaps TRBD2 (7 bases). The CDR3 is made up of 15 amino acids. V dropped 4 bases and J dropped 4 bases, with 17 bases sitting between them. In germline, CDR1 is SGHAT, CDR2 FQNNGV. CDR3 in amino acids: CASSSPVKGGYEQYV. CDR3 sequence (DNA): TGTGCCAGCAGCTCCCCAGTGAAGGGGGGGTACGAGCAGTACGTC.

CDR3 DNA sequence: TGCGCCAGCAGCCAGACAGGGGAAGGATTGCAGTACTTC. This gives the protein CASSQTGEGLQYF. The chain links TRBV5-1 to TRBJ2-7; 8 positions match TRBD1. The CDR3 extends over 13 amino acids. Per the germline V gene, CDR1 is SGHRS and CDR2 is YFSETQ. Trimming removed 4 bases from V and 9 bases from J; junction bases left unmatched: 9.

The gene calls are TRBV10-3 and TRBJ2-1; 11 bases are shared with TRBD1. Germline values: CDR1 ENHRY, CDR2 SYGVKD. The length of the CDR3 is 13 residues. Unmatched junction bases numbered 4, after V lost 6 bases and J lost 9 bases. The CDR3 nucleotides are TGTGCCATCAGCGGACAGGGGGCTGGTGAGCAGTTCTTC. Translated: CAISGQGAGEQFF.